This T cell receptor (beta chain) originates from a study of early T cells in non-severe SARS-CoV-2 infection. Overall study context: Sequencing targeted bulk RNA from unsorted whole blood, leaving chains unpaired. Study-wide findings and caveats: Matches to VDJdb favored anti-spike CD8 responses and missed private and CD4 specificities.

Germline V lookup: CDR1 SGHDT, CDR2 YYEEEE. CDR3 size: 12 residues. Trimming pared 4 bases from V and 8 bases from J, leaving 12 bases between. The TCR library protocol was used to attach unique molecular identifiers. These identifiers were attached to individual cDNA molecules. TCRdb independently ran MiXCR on the 5' RACE reads; one entry per CDR3 protein. The sample consists of 23,000 or so distinct CDR3 sequences, nearly 5.5% of them appearing once. By its share, this clonotype is medium-sized. Antigen specificity is unknown. The sequence was obtained from an adult who was a healthcare worker with PCR-confirmed SARS-CoV-2 infection or an uninfected control (not recorded which). The chain is built from TRBV5-6 and TRBJ1-1, with D possibly matching TRBD1 (6 bases). The sequenced material came from whole blood. The CDR3 region is CASSDQTGEAFF. In nucleotides, the CDR3 is TGTGCCAGCAGCGATCAGACAGGAGAAGCTTTCTTT.